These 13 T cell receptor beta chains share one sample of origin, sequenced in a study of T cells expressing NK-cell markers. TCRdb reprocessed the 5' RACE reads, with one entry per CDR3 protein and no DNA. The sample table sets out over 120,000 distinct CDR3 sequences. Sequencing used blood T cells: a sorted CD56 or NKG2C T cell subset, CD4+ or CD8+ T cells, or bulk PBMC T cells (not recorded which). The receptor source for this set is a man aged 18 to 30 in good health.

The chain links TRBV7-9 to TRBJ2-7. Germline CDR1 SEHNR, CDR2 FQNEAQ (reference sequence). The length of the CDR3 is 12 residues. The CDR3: CASSLELLEQYF. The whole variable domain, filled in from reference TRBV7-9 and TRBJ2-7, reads DTGVSQNPRHKITKRGQNVTFRCDPISEHNRLYWYRQTLGQGPEFLTYFQNEAQLEKSRLLSDRFSAERPKGSFSTLEIQRTEQGDSAMYLCASSLELLEQYFGPGTRLTVT.

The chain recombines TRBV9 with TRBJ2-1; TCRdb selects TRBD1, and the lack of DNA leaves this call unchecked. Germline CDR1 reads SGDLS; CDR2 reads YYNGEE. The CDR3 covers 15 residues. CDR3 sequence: CASSDPGQGDNEQFF.

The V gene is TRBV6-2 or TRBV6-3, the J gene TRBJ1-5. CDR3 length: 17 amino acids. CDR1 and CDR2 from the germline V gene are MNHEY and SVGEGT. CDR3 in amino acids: CASSYSMGLYSNQPQHF.

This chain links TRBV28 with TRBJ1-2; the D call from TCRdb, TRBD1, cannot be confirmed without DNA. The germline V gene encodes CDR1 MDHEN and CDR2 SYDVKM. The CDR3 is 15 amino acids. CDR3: CASSSETGGGYGYTF.

CDR3 in amino acids: CASSFTGTGYEQYF. The chain links TRBV5-1 to TRBJ2-7. The length of the CDR3 is 14 residues. Germline values: CDR1 SGHRS, CDR2 YFSETQ.

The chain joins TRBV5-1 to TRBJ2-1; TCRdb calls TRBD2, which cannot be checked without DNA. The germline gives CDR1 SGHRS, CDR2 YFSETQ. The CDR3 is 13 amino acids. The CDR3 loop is CASSSLESNEQFF.

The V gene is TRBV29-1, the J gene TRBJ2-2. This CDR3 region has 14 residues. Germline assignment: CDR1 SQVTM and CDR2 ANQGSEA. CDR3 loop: CSVDVGANTGELFF.

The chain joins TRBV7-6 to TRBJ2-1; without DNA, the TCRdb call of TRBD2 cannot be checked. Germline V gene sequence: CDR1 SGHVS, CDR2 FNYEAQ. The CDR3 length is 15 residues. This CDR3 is CASSASGASYNEQFF.

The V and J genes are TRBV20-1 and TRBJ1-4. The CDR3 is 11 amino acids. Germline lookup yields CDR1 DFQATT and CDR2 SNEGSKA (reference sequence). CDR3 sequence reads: CSARVGGDLFF.

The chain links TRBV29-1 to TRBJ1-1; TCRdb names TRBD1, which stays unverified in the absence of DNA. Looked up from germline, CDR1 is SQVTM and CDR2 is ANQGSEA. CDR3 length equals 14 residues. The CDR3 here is CSVREGVGVTEAFF.

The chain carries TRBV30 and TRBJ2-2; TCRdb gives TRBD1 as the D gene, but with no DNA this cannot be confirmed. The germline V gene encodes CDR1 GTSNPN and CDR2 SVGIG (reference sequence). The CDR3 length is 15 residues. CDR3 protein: CAWSLGGSNTGELFF.

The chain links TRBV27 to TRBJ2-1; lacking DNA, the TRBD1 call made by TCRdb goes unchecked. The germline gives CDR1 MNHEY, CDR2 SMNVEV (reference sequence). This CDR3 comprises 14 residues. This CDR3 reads CASRHLGQEDEQFF.

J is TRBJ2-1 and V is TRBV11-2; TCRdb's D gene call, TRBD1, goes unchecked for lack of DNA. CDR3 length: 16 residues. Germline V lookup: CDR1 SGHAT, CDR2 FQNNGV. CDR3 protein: CASSPEGPGDYNEQFF.